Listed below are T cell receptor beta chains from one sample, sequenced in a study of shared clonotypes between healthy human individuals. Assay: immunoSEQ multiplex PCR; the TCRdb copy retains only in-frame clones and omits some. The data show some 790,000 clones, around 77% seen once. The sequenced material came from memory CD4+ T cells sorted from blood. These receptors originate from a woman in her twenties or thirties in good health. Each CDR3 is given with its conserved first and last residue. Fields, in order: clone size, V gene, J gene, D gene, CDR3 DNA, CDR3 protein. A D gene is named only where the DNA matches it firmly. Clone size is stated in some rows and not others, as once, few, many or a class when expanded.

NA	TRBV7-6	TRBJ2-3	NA	TGTGCCAGCAGCTTAATCGGAGGGCCCACAGATACGCAGTATTTT	CASSLIGGPTDTQYF
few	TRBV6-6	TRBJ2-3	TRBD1	TGTGCCAGCAGTTCAGACAGGGGGGTAAGCACAGATACGCAGTATTTT	CASSSDRGVSTDTQYF
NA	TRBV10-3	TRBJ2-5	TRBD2	TGTGCCATCAGTGTACGTCCTAGCGGGAGCCAAGAGACCCAGTACTTC	CAISVRPSGSQETQYF
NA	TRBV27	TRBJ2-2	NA	TGTGCCAGCAGTAGGGGGGGTGACACCGGGGAGCTGTTTTTT	CASSRGGDTGELFF
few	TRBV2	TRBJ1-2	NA	TGTGCCAGCAGTGAAGCCCCGGCCCCCGCCTTC	CASSEAPAPAF
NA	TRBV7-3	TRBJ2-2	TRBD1	TGTGCCAGCAGCTTCGGGACAGGGGAAACCGGGGAGCTGTTTTTT	CASSFGTGETGELFF
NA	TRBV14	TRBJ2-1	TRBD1	TGTGCCAGCAGCCAAGGGACAGGGACGTTGCAGTTCTTC	CASSQGTGTLQFF
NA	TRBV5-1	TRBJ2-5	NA	TGCGCCAGCAGCGCGGTGGCTGGGACGGAGGAGACCCAGTACTTC	CASSAVAGTEETQYF
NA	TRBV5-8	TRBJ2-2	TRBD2	TGTGCCAGCAGCTTCCAGCGGGGCTCCACCGGGGAGCTGTTTTTT	CASSFQRGSTGELFF
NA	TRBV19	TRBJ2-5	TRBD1	TGTGCCAGTAGTCTGACAGGGGCCCAAGAGACCCAGTACTTC	CASSLTGAQETQYF
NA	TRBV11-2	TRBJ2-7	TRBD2	TGTGCCAGCAGCAACCTAGCGGGAGGGAGGTACGAGCAGTACTTC	CASSNLAGGRYEQYF
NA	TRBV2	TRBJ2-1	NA	TGTGCCAGCAGAGGAGCGGTCCCCTCCTACAATGAGCAGTTCTTC	CASRGAVPSYNEQFF
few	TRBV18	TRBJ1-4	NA	TGTGCCAGCTCACCGATTAGACAGGCCGCAACTAATGAAAAACTGTTTTTT	CASSPIRQAATNEKLFF
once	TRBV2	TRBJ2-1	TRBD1	TGTGCCAGCAGTGACACAGGGGGCTGGGATGAGCAGTTCTTC	CASSDTGGWDEQFF
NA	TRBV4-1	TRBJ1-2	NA	TGCGCCAGCAGCCAAGCAACCCTAGCTAACTATGGCTACACCTTC	CASSQATLANYGYTF
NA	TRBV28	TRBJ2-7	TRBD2	TGTGCCAGCAGTTCTGGCGGGAGTTACCTCTACGAGCAGTACTTC	CASSSGGSYLYEQYF
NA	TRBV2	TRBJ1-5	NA	TGTGCCAGCACCATAGGGGGAGGTTCCAATCAGCCCCAGCATTTT	CASTIGGGSNQPQHF
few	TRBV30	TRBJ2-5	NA	TGTGCCTGGAGACAGGGATGGGAGACCCAGTACTTC	CAWRQGWETQYF
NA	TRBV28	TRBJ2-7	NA	TGTGCCAGCAGCCCCGCGGACAAAGACTACGAGCAGTACTTC	CASSPADKDYEQYF
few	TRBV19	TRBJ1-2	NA	TGTGCCAGTAGTATAGATCGGGTTAACTATGGCTACACCTTC	CASSIDRVNYGYTF
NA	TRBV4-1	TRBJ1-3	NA	TGCGCCAGCAGCCAAGATCGGTCTTCTGGAAACACCATATATTTT	CASSQDRSSGNTIYF
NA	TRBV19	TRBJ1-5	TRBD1	TGTGCCAGTAATCGTGGACAGGGTAGCAATCAGCCCCAGCATTTT	CASNRGQGSNQPQHF
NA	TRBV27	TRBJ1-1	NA	TGTGCCAGCAGTTCATTTCCAGGGGTGTCAGGCACTGAAGCTTTCTTT	CASSSFPGVSGTEAFF
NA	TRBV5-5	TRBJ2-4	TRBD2	TGTGCCAGCAGCTTAACGGGACTAGCGGGAGGTTGGACCAAAAACATTCAGTACTTC	CASSLTGLAGGWTKNIQYF
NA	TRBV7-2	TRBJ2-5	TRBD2	TGTGCCAGCAGCGCCAGACTAGCGGGAGTTGAGACCCAGTACTTC	CASSARLAGVETQYF
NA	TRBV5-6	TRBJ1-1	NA	TGTGCCAGCATTGCTCTGGGCAGGGAAGGAAAAGGAACTGAAGCTTTCTTT	CASIALGREGKGTEAFF
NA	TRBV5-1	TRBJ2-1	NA	TGCGCCAGCAGAGGAAAAGGGGCGAATGAGCAGTTCTTC	CASRGKGANEQFF
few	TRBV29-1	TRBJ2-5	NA	TGCAGCGTCCCAGTATCGACCGAGGAAGGGACCCAGTACTTC	CSVPVSTEEGTQYF
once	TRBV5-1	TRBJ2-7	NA	TGCGCCAGCAGCACCAGCCAGGAATACGAGCAGTACTTC	CASSTSQEYEQYF
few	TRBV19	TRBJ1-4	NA	TGTGCCAGTAGTTTTCAGGGAAAGGCAACTAATGAAAAACTGTTTTTT	CASSFQGKATNEKLFF
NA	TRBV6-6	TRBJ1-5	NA	TGTGCCAGCAGGCCCAGAATGGGACAGCCCCAGCATTTT	CASRPRMGQPQHF
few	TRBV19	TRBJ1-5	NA	TGTGCCAGTAGTAGGTGGCAGGGGATCAGCAATCAGCCCCAGCATTTT	CASSRWQGISNQPQHF
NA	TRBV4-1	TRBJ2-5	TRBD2	TGCGCCAGCAGCCAAGAAATGACTAGCGGGAACGCGGCCCAGTACTTC	CASSQEMTSGNAAQYF
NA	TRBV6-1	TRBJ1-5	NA	TGTGCCAGCAGTGAAGCGCCCGCGGCAGGACAAGGTCAGCCCCAGCATTTT	CASSEAPAAGQGQPQHF
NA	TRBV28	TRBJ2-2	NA	TGTGCCAGCAGTTTGGGGGGAGCGGACACCGGGGAGCTGTTTTTT	CASSLGGADTGELFF
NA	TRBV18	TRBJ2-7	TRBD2	TGTGCCAGCTCACCAAAGGGGTCTAGCGGGAGTGCCCCACACTCCTACGAGCAGTACTTC	CASSPKGSSGSAPHSYEQYF
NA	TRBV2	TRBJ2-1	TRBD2	TGTGCCAGCAGTCGGCTAGCGGGAGTGTCCAATGAGCAGTTCTTC	CASSRLAGVSNEQFF
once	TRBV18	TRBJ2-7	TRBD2	TGTGCCAGCTCACCAACTAGCGGGAACTACGAGCAGTACTTC	CASSPTSGNYEQYF
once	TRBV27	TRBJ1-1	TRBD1	TGTGCCAGCAGGGCCAGGGGGCAGGAGAACACTGAAGCTTTCTTT	CASRARGQENTEAFF
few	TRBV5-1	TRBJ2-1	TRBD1	TGCGCCAGCAGCTTGGGACAGGGGTACAATGAGCAGTTCTTC	CASSLGQGYNEQFF
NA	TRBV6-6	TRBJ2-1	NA	TGTGCCAGCAGTCCCCACAGGGAGGGGAATGAGCAGTTCTTC	CASSPHREGNEQFF
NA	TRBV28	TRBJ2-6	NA	TGTGCCAGCAGTCTAAGTGGGGGGTCTGGGGCCAACGTCCTGACTTTC	CASSLSGGSGANVLTF
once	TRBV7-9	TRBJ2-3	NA	TGTGCCAGCAGCTTAGAGGCGTCGAGCACAGATACGCAGTATTTT	CASSLEASSTDTQYF
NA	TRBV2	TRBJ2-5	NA	TGTGCCAGCAGTACCAACAGGGGAGGAGAGACCCAGTACTTC	CASSTNRGGETQYF
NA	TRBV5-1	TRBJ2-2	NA	TGCGCCAGCAGCTTGCGCGGGGCCGGAAACACCGGGGAGCTGTTTTTT	CASSLRGAGNTGELFF
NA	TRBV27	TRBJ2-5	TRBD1	TGTGCCAGCAGAAGGGACAGGTTAGAGACCCAGTACTTC	CASRRDRLETQYF
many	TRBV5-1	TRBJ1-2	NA	TGCGCCAGCAGCTTGGCCCCTAACTATGGCTACACCTTC	CASSLAPNYGYTF
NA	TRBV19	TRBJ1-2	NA	TGTGCCAGTAGTATAGTCGGAATTAACTATGGCTACACCTTC	CASSIVGINYGYTF
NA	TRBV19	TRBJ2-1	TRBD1	TGTGCCAGTAGACCCCAGGGGGCGGGCTCCTACAATGAGCAGTTCTTC	CASRPQGAGSYNEQFF
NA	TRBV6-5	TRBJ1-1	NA	TGTGCCAGCAGTACCTACAGGAGCAACACTGAAGCTTTCTTT	CASSTYRSNTEAFF
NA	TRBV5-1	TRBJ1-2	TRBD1	TGCGCCAGCAGCTTGTCATATGGACAGGGGAGTCATTATGGCTACACCTTC	CASSLSYGQGSHYGYTF